This T cell receptor (beta chain) was observed in a study of T cell changes during pregnancy in multiple sclerosis. Libraries were prepared by immunoSEQ multiplex PCR; TCRdb keeps only in-frame clonotypes and omits some of them. Of 43,000 or so clones in the sample, 85% to 95% are singletons; the top ten hold around 2.1%. Germline-derived CDR1 and CDR2 are SGHNT and YYREEE (reference sequence). V lost 0 bases and J 1 base, leaving 8 bases between the germline ends. The CDR3 contains 15 residues. The rearrangement joins TRBV5-4 to TRBJ2-4; the D gene is possibly TRBD1 (5 bases). Sequenced material: peripheral blood, taken in the third trimester of pregnancy. The sequence derives from a female donor with multiple sclerosis, enrolled in a pregnancy study. The CDR3 reads CASSLEGSAKNIQYF. In DNA, the CDR3 is TGTGCCAGCAGCTTGGAGGGGTCGGCCAAAAACATTCAGTACTTC.